This passage covers 20 T cell receptor beta chains from one sample sequenced in a study of PD-L1 blockade in urothelial cancer. Time point defined: pretreatment peripheral blood. TCRdb's copy holds only in-frame clones and misses some; the assay was immunoSEQ multiplex PCR. The sample has tens of thousands of clones; 80% to 85% are singletons. The sequencing here drew on PBMCs, taken around atezolizumab (anti-PD-L1) treatment. The receptors were sampled from a man aged 55 to 70 with urothelial cancer.

The CDR3 DNA is TGTGCCAGTAGTTGGAGGAGGGGAGAATCTGGAAACACCATATATTTT. Protein sequence: CASSWRRGESGNTIYF. The chain has TRBV19 and TRBJ1-3; TRBD1 might be the D (5 bases). The CDR3 runs to 16 residues. Germline-derived CDR1 and CDR2 are LNHDA and SQIVND (reference sequence). V was pared by 5 bases and J by 1 base, with 15 bases between.

V usage is TRBV11-2 and J usage is TRBJ2-2; TRBD1 aligns across 8 bases. The CDR3 length is 15 residues. With V trimmed by 0 bases and J by 7 bases, 4 bases remained unmatched. CDR1 SGHAT and CDR2 FQNNGV come from the germline V gene. CDR3 in amino acids: CASSLESGGFGELFF. As DNA, the CDR3 is TGTGCCAGCAGCTTAGAGTCAGGGGGCTTCGGGGAGCTGTTTTTT.

This clone was seen just once. This chain uses TRBV29-1 with TRBJ2-1; tentatively, D is TRBD2 (6 bases). The CDR3 extends over 15 amino acids. Trimming took off 3 bases at V and 7 bases at J, with 19 bases between the two ends. Germline V gene sequence: CDR1 SQVTM, CDR2 ANQGSEA. The CDR3 spells CSVESHSTRGNEQFF. The CDR3 DNA reads TGCAGCGTTGAGAGTCACTCCACCCGGGGGAATGAGCAGTTCTTC.

The V and J genes are TRBV27 and TRBJ2-2; 7 bases are shared with TRBD1. Germline-derived CDR1 and CDR2 are MNHEY and SMNVEV (reference sequence). Losses at the gene ends were 5 bases for V and 5 bases for J; bases not matched to a gene: 5. The CDR3 is made up of 14 amino acids. The CDR3 coding sequence is TGTGCCAGCAGTCCTAGACAGGGAACCGGGGAGCTGTTTTTT. It codes for CASSPRQGTGELFF.

This chain uses TRBV13 with TRBJ2-4, with D maybe TRBD2 (6 bases). The germline V gene encodes CDR1 PRHDT and CDR2 FYEKMQ (reference sequence). The V gene lost 5 bases and the J gene lost 11 bases, with 19 bases spanning the gap. The CDR3 sequence is 14 residues long. The CDR3 sequence: CASSLALGREVQYF. The CDR3 nucleotides read TGTGCCAGCAGCCTAGCCCTCGGCAGGGAGGTTCAGTACTTC. Full variable domain (remainder filled in from reference TRBV13 and TRBJ2-4): AAGVIQSPRHLIKEKRETATLKCYPIPRHDTVYWYQQGPGQDPQFLISFYEKMQSDKGSIPDRFSAQQFSDYHSELNMSSLELGDSALYFCASSLALGREVQYFGAGTRLSVL.

The rearrangement joins TRBV19 to TRBJ2-3, with D possibly being TRBD2 (6 bases). The CDR3 sequence is 14 residues long. Looked up from germline, CDR1 is LNHDA and CDR2 is SQIVND (reference sequence). V gave up 5 bases and J gave up 5 bases, with 14 bases separating them. The DNA of the CDR3 is TGTGCCAGTAGTCCCGGACTAAACATAGATACGCAGTATTTT. This sequence encodes CASSPGLNIDTQYF.

The chain employs TRBV4-2 and TRBJ1-5, with TRBD1 matching over 9 bases. CDR3 length equals 16 residues. The V gene's germline CDR1 is LGHNA and CDR2 YNFKEQ. Losses at the gene ends were 5 bases for V and 1 base for J; bases not matched to a gene: 6. The DNA for the CDR3 is TGTGCCAGCAGCATCACCGGGACAGGGAGCAATCAGCCCCAGCATTTT. Its protein product is CASSITGTGSNQPQHF.

This chain links TRBV7-2 with TRBJ2-5, with TRBD1 matching over 9 bases. CDR1 SGHTA and CDR2 FQGNSA come from the germline V gene. CDR3 length equals 15 residues. With V trimmed by 1 base and J by 1 base, 1 base remained unmatched. CDR3 nucleotides: TGTGCCAGCAGCTTAGGGGACAGGGTCCAAGAGACCCAGTACTTC. It yields the protein CASSLGDRVQETQYF. The full variable domain, completed using reference TRBV7-2 and TRBJ2-5, is GAGVSQSPSNKVTEKGKDVELRCDPISGHTALYWYRQSLGQGLEFLIYFQGNSAPDKSGLPSDRFSAERTGGSVSTLTIQRTQQEDSAVYLCASSLGDRVQETQYFGPGTRLLVL.

CDR3 residues: CASSRGWTFTGSNYGYTF. For the CDR3, the DNA is TGTGCCAGTAGCCGCGGTTGGACCTTCACGGGGTCTAACTATGGCTACACCTTC. The chain uses TRBV19 and TRBJ1-2; D remains unclear. CDR1 is LNHDA and CDR2 is SQIVND in the germline V gene (reference sequence). Trimming removed 6 bases from V and 0 bases from J, with 23 bases in between. The CDR3 spans 18 residues.

V is TRBV28 and J is TRBJ2-1, with 7 bases matching TRBD2. CDR1 is MDHEN and CDR2 is SYDVKM in the germline V gene. The CDR3 contains 15 residues. V was clipped by 4 bases and J by 6 bases; unmatched bases: 9. This CDR3 reads CASSWSGTGLNEQFF. The DNA of the CDR3 is TGTGCCAGCAGTTGGAGCGGGACGGGGCTCAATGAGCAGTTCTTC.

V gene TRBV5-1 combines with J gene TRBJ2-3; perhaps TRBD1 as D (6 bases). The germline V gene encodes CDR1 SGHRS and CDR2 YFSETQ. V lost 4 bases and J 3 bases, leaving 21 bases between the germline ends. The CDR3 runs to 17 residues. CDR3 DNA sequence: TGCGCCAGCAGCCGAGTCCAGGGGAACGCTGGTACAGATACGCAGTATTTT. This codes for CASSRVQGNAGTDTQYF.

The chain is built from TRBV5-1 and TRBJ2-5, with 10 bases fitting TRBD1. V lost 4 bases and J lost 5; bases outside the gene matches: 8. This CDR3 region has 15 residues. Germline assignment: CDR1 SGHRS and CDR2 YFSETQ. The CDR3 sequence: CASSRGQGPGETQYF. DNA of the CDR3: TGCGCCAGCAGCCGGGGACAGGGGCCAGGGGAGACCCAGTACTTC.

V gene TRBV19 combines with J gene TRBJ1-4; maybe TRBD1 (6 bases). The CDR3 loop spans 14 amino acids. The germline V and J ends were trimmed by 3 bases and 7 bases, with 12 bases remaining between them. Looked up from germline, CDR1 is LNHDA and CDR2 is SQIVND (reference sequence). CDR3 sequence (DNA): TGTGCCAGTAGTATCTCCCAGGGGAGTGAAAAACTGTTTTTT. Translating it yields CASSISQGSEKLFF.

The rearrangement uses TRBV15 and TRBJ1-5; 7 bases line up with TRBD1. The CDR3 totals 14 residues. The ends lost 5 bases at V and 7 bases at J; junction bases unmatched: 8. CDR1 and CDR2 (germline): LNHNV, YYDKDF (reference sequence). Here the CDR3 reads CATSERGQRQPQHF. CDR3 bases: TGTGCCACCAGCGAAAGGGGGCAGCGACAGCCCCAGCATTTT.

The chain combines TRBV4-1 with TRBJ2-1; TRBD1 is a possible D gene (5 bases). This CDR3 comprises 16 residues. CDR1 is MGHRA, CDR2 YSYEKL, per germline. V was clipped by 1 base and J by 5 bases, with 15 bases between them. This CDR3 reads CASSQVYQGADNEQFF. The CDR3 bases are TGCGCCAGCAGCCAAGTATATCAGGGCGCCGACAATGAGCAGTTCTTC.

The rearrangement joins TRBV5-6 to TRBJ2-3; tentative D call: TRBD2 (6 bases). The CDR3 consists of 14 residues. V lost 0 bases to trimming and J lost 5 bases, with 10 bases between them. Germline CDR1 reads SGHDT; CDR2 reads YYEEEE. The CDR3 reads CASSLELAEDTQYF. DNA for the CDR3: TGTGCCAGCAGCTTGGAGTTAGCGGAAGATACGCAGTATTTT. Drawing the rest from reference TRBV5-6 and TRBJ2-3, the complete variable domain is DAGVTQSPTHLIKTRGQQVTLRCSPKSGHDTVSWYQQALGQGPQFIFQYYEEEERQRGNFPDRFSGHQFPNYSSELNVNALLLGDSALYLCASSLELAEDTQYFGPGTRLTVL.

The chain is built from TRBV7-8 and TRBJ2-7; unclear D gene. This CDR3 comprises 14 residues. Germline loops: CDR1 SGHVS, CDR2 FQNEAQ. Trimming removed 3 bases at V and 0 bases at J, with 9 bases between. CDR3 protein: CASSFQQCSYEQYF. The CDR3, as DNA: TGTGCCAGCAGCTTTCAACAGTGCTCCTACGAGCAGTACTTC.

This chain links TRBV30 with TRBJ2-3, with TRBD2 matching over 13 bases. J lost 2 bases, V lost 2 bases, and 4 bases had no gene match. The CDR3 has 16 residues. CDR1 and CDR2 from the germline V gene are GTSNPN and SVGIG (reference sequence). The DNA for the CDR3 is TGTGCCTGGAGTAGAGGGACTAGCGGGAACACAGATACGCAGTATTTT. Translated: CAWSRGTSGNTDTQYF. The full variable domain, completed using reference TRBV30 and TRBJ2-3, is SQTIHQWPATLVQPVGSPLSLECTVEGTSNPNLYWYRQAAGRGLQLLFYSVGIGQISSEVPQNLSASRPQDRQFILSSKKLLLSDSGFYLCAWSRGTSGNTDTQYFGPGTRLTVL.

The chain has TRBV27 and TRBJ2-7; a possible D gene is TRBD1 (7 bases). Trimming left V 3 bases short and J 7 bases short, with 22 bases between. The germline CDR1 and CDR2 sequences are MNHEY and SMNVEV (reference sequence). The CDR3 contains 16 residues. CDR3 region: CASSFTVSQGGREQYF. The DNA for the CDR3 is TGTGCCAGCAGTTTCACCGTTTCTCAGGGGGGTCGTGAGCAGTACTTC.

This clone was counted between two and nine times. The V call is TRBV5-1, the J call TRBJ2-7; 7 bases are a match to TRBD1. The CDR3 loop spans 15 amino acids. V trimming: 3 bases; J trimming: 3 bases; junction bases outside the gene matches: 9. Looked up from germline, CDR1 is SGHRS and CDR2 is YFSETQ. The DNA of the CDR3 is TGCGCCAGCAGCTGGGGACCGGGACAGAACTACGAGCAGTACTTC. Translating gives CASSWGPGQNYEQYF. The whole variable domain, filled in from reference TRBV5-1 and TRBJ2-7, reads KAGVTQTPRYLIKTRGQQVTLSCSPISGHRSVSWYQQTPGQGLQFLFEYFSETQRNKGNFPGRFSGRQFSNSRSEMNVSTLELGDSALYLCASSWGPGQNYEQYFGPGTRLTVT.